This entry describes one TCR beta chain. What it binds is not known. The CDR3 has 15 residues. The ends lost 5 bases at V and 4 bases at J; junction bases unmatched: 10. The germline V gene encodes CDR1 DFQATT and CDR2 SNEGSKA (reference sequence). This record comes from a study of blood T cells in healthy people across ages. Study information: The template switching approach captured approximately one barcoded beta molecule for every two T cells. Findings of the study overall: TCR beta diversity tracked closely with naive T cell percentage. Diversity estimates drawn from one million T cells were deemed underestimates.

Primed by a sample-barcoded 5' primer and a J-beta primer mix, a second PCR proceeded for about 7 to 11 cycles. Researchers report that each sample yielded at least 2.5 million CDR3-containing paired-end reads. MiXCR was run by TCRdb on the 5' RACE reads, yielding one entry per CDR3 protein. In the table there are roughly 680,000 distinct CDR3 sequences, 21% of which are singletons. The sequence was obtained from an older man in good health. The sample taken for sequencing was blood. This sequence joins TRBV20-1 and TRBJ2-7; 11 bases are a match to TRBD2. The CDR3 protein is CSASETSGKKYEQYF. The CDR3 nucleotides read TGCAGTGCTTCCGAGACTAGCGGGAAGAAGTACGAGCAGTACTTC.